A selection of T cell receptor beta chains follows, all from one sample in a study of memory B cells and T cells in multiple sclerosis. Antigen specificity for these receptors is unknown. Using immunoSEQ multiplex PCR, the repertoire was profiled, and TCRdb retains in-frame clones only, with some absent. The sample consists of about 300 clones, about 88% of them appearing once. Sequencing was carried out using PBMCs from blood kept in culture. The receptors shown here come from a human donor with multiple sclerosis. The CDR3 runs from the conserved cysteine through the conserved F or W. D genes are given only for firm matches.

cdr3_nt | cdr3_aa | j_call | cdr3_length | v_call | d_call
TGTGCCAGCAGTTCACCGGGGGGATTCTCCTACAATGAGCAGTTCTTC | CASSSPGGFSYNEQFF | TRBJ2-1 | 16 | TRBV27 | TRBD2
TGCGCCACCAGGGGCGGGGGCAACGAAGAGACCCAGTACTTC | CATRGGGNEETQYF | TRBJ2-5 | 14 | TRBV4-1 | NA
TGTGCCAGCACCGACAGGTACTCCTACGAGCAGTACTTC | CASTDRYSYEQYF | TRBJ2-7 | 13 | TRBV7-9 | NA
TGTGCCAGCAGTCCAGCCGGACAGGGGGTAGGCTACACCTTC | CASSPAGQGVGYTF | TRBJ1-2 | 14 | TRBV6-1 | TRBD1
TGCGCCAGCAGCGTCCGGACAGGTGGAAAAGATACGCAGTATTTT | CASSVRTGGKDTQYF | TRBJ2-3 | 15 | TRBV4-1 | TRBD1
TGTGCCAGCAGCGCACACACAGGGGCCGGGGAGCTGTTTTTT | CASSAHTGAGELFF | TRBJ2-2 | 14 | TRBV9 | TRBD1
TGTGCCAGCACTCAGGCGACAGTAAGCACAGATACGCAGTATTTT | CASTQATVSTDTQYF | TRBJ2-3 | 15 | TRBV27 | NA
TGTGCCAGCAGCGCCACAGGGGCGGGCAATCAGCCCCAGCATTTT | CASSATGAGNQPQHF | TRBJ1-5 | 15 | TRBV7-9 | TRBD1
TGCGCCAGCAGCCAAACCATAACTAGCGGGGCAATGAATGAGCAGTTCTTC | CASSQTITSGAMNEQFF | TRBJ2-1 | 17 | TRBV4-1 | TRBD2
TGCAGTGCAGACAGGAACACTGAAGCTTTCTTT | CSADRNTEAFF | TRBJ1-1 | 11 | TRBV20-1 | NA
TGTGCCACCAGCAGACTAGCGGACAGCTCCGGGTTTGAATATGAGCAGTTCTTC | CATSRLADSSGFEYEQFF | TRBJ2-1 | 18 | TRBV15 | NA
TGCGCCAGCAGCTTGACCGGGACAGGCTGGAACACTGAAGCTTTCTTT | CASSLTGTGWNTEAFF | TRBJ1-1 | 16 | TRBV5-1 | TRBD1
TGTGCCAGCAGGCAGACAGGGTCTAGCGAGCAGTACTTC | CASRQTGSSEQYF | TRBJ2-7 | 13 | TRBV11-2 | TRBD1
TGTGCCAGCTGCGATTTCATACCAGGAAAGACCTATGGCTACACCTTC | CASCDFIPGKTYGYTF | TRBJ1-2 | 16 | TRBV5-4 | NA
TGCGCCAGCAGCTTAACAGGGGGCAATCAGCCCCAGCATTTT | CASSLTGGNQPQHF | TRBJ1-5 | 14 | TRBV5-1 | TRBD1
TGCGCCAGCAGCTCCGTGCGGGGGACCGGGGAGCTGTTTTTT | CASSSVRGTGELFF | TRBJ2-2 | 14 | TRBV5-1 | TRBD2
TGTGCCAGCAGTGTGAGGGGGTCCCACTCTGGAAACACCATATATTTT | CASSVRGSHSGNTIYF | TRBJ1-3 | 16 | TRBV2 | NA
TGTGCCAGCAGCTACCATTCGGTCGTTAGAAAGATCTATGGCTACACCTTC | CASSYHSVVRKIYGYTF | TRBJ1-2 | 17 | TRBV16 | NA
TGCGCCCCCCCCCGGCGGGAGCTCTACGAGCAGTACTTC | CAPPRRELYEQYF | TRBJ2-7 | 13 | TRBV10-1 | TRBD2
TGCGCCAGCAGTCACGGACAGGGAGCAGCTTCCGGGGCCAACGTCCTGACTTTC | CASSHGQGAASGANVLTF | TRBJ2-6 | 18 | TRBV5-1 | TRBD1
TGTGCCAGCAGCTACGGCGGCGGGGGGTACAATGAGCAGTTCTTC | CASSYGGGGYNEQFF | TRBJ2-1 | 15 | TRBV11-2 | TRBD2
TGTGCCAGCAGTGAAGGCAGGGGTCGTTATGGCTACACCTTC | CASSEGRGRYGYTF | TRBJ1-2 | 14 | TRBV6-1 | NA
TGTGCCAGCAGCTTGGGAACTAGCGGGGGGACCTACGAGCAGTACTTC | CASSLGTSGGTYEQYF | TRBJ2-7 | 16 | TRBV5-5 | TRBD2
TGTGCCAGCAGCTTAGATCGATGGAGGGGTATCTATGGGGGCTACACCTTC | CASSLDRWRGIYGGYTF | TRBJ1-2 | 17 | TRBV11-2 | NA
TGCGCCAGCAGTCATTGGATACAGGCTTATAGCAATCAGCCCCAGCATTTT | CASSHWIQAYSNQPQHF | TRBJ1-5 | 17 | TRBV23-1 | NA